The 2 T cell receptor beta chains reported below all come from one sample, sequenced in a study of CD8 T cells in Susac syndrome. With random hexamers, about 0.45 to 1 ug RNA was reverse transcribed. MiXCR was run by TCRdb on the immunoSEQ multiplex PCR reads, yielding one entry per CDR3 protein. The table includes 250,000 to 350,000 distinct CDR3 sequences, 90% to 95% detected once. Sequenced sample: CD4+ T cells from PBMCs. The receptors were gathered from a human donor with multiple sclerosis.

The rearrangement joins TRBV12-3 or TRBV12-4 to TRBJ1-5; D is unresolved. Trimming cost V 3 bases and J 0 bases, with 21 bases left between them. This CDR3 spans 19 amino acids. The CDR3 nucleotides read TGTGCCAGCAGTTTGGCAGTGGGCCCTGGGCCCTATAGCAATCAGCCCCAGCATTTT. This translates into CASSLAVGPGPYSNQPQHF.

The CDR3 DNA reads TGCAGTGCTACGGCTAGCGGGGGGGCCGGCGAGACCCAGTACTTC. It is translated as CSATASGGAGETQYF. The J gene is TRBJ2-5, the V gene TRBV20-1; 12 positions match TRBD2. CDR3 length: 15 amino acids. The trim removed 4 bases at V and 5 bases at J, leaving 8 bases unmatched. Germline V lookup: CDR1 DFQATT, CDR2 SNEGSKA (reference sequence).